This TCR beta chain originates from a study of cytomegalovirus exposure and HLA in healthy donors. Overall study: A later analysis reported the 95 to 150 validation repertoires used the same platform as the 550 to 700 first-cohort repertoires. Whole-study results and caveats: Specificity for CMV antigens was confirmed in vitro for a few of the CMV-associated chains.

Only in-frame clones appear in the TCRdb table, and some are missing; sequencing was by immunoSEQ multiplex PCR. The repertoire holds 50,000 to 80,000 clones, 75% to 90% seen once, with 1.5% to 2% in the top ten. Between the trimmed V and J ends, which lost 5 bases and 2 bases, there was a span of 7 bases. Per germline, CDR1 MNHEY and CDR2 SMNVEV (reference sequence). This CDR3 has 13 residues. With regard to this clone: Antigen unknown.

The chain is built from TRBV27 and TRBJ1-5; a weak D match, TRBD1 (6 bases). This sequence was found in a woman between 18 and 30 years old in good health and CMV-seronegative. Material for sequencing was PBMCs. CDR3 residues: CASSAGGNQPQHF. The DNA of the CDR3 is TGTGCCAGCAGTGCAGGGGGCAATCAGCCCCAGCATTTT.